The 31 T cell receptor beta chains reported below all come from one sample, sequenced in a study of blood T cell repertoires in COVID-19. The assay was immunoSEQ multiplex PCR, and TCRdb's table has in-frame clones only and misses some. The profile covers 30,000 or so clones, with about two thirds appearing a single time and about 17% taken by the ten largest. The sample comprised peripheral blood. The receptors stem from a human donor in a cohort sampled during active COVID-19.

This chain connects TRBV6-2 or TRBV6-3 to TRBJ2-2; no definite D call. V lost 6 bases to trimming and J lost 5 bases, with 13 bases between them. This CDR3 spans 14 amino acids. Germline lookup yields CDR1 MNHEY and CDR2 SVGEGT. CDR3 residues: CASSLSHLTGELFF. The CDR3 DNA sequence: TGTGCCAGCAGCTTATCCCACTTAACCGGGGAGCTGTTTTTT.

The chain employs TRBV2 and TRBJ2-3; 7 bases fit TRBD1. V was pared by 10 bases and J by 0 bases, with 13 bases of the junction left unmatched. Per the germline V gene, CDR1 is SNHLY and CDR2 is FYNNEI. The CDR3 contains 16 residues. In DNA form, the CDR3 reads TGTGCCACCACACCTGGACAGGCCTCTAGCACAGATACGCAGTATTTT. Protein: CATTPGQASSTDTQYF.

The rearrangement joins TRBV7-2 to TRBJ1-2, with 10 bases that match TRBD1. With 5 bases clipped from V and 8 bases from J, the junction kept 14 bases outside the gene matches. Germline V gene lookup returns CDR1 SGHTA and CDR2 FQGNSA. The CDR3 is 16 residues long. In DNA, the CDR3 is TGTGCCAGCAGCGTACTGGGGACAGGGGACGGCCGAGGCTACACCTTC. Its translation: CASSVLGTGDGRGYTF.

The CDR3 coding sequence is TGCGCCAGCAGCCGGATTGGTGGGGGAGGGGATGAAAAACTGTTTTTT. Translating gives CASSRIGGGGDEKLFF. The V and J genes are TRBV4-1 and TRBJ1-4, with a tentative D call TRBD1 (5 bases). V lost 4 bases and J 6 bases, leaving 18 bases between the germline ends. CDR1 is MGHRA and CDR2 is YSYEKL in the germline V gene. The CDR3 consists of 16 residues.

The chain has TRBV5-1 and TRBJ1-2; a weak D match, TRBD1 (6 bases). Germline CDR1 is SGHRS and CDR2 is YFSETQ. This CDR3 spans 15 amino acids. Trimming removed 1 base from V and 4 bases from J, with 14 bases in between. The CDR3 coding sequence is TGCGCCAGCAGCTTGATACCGGGGACAAGCTATGGCTACACCTTC. Translating gives CASSLIPGTSYGYTF.

The chain is built from TRBV9 and TRBJ2-3, with TRBD1 identical over 9 bases. The V gene's germline CDR1 is SGDLS and CDR2 YYNGEE. The CDR3 has 14 amino acids. J was trimmed by 4 bases and V by 3 bases; bases with no gene match: 3. CDR3 residues: CASSAGQGPDTQYF. The CDR3 nucleotides are TGTGCCAGCAGCGCAGGACAGGGGCCAGATACGCAGTATTTT.

The chain has TRBV27 and TRBJ2-7, with a possible D match to TRBD2 (5 bases). CDR1 is MNHEY and CDR2 is SMNVEV in the germline V gene (reference sequence). This CDR3 contains 13 residues. V was cut by 2 bases and J by 7 bases, with 12 bases left in between. The CDR3: CASSLKGGREQYF. In DNA, the CDR3 is TGTGCCAGCAGTTTAAAGGGCGGGCGAGAGCAGTACTTC.

The chain uses TRBV11-3 and TRBJ2-2; no firm D call. The germline CDR1 and CDR2 sequences are SGHNT and YENEEA. The CDR3 has 12 residues. V lost 5 bases to trimming and J lost 7 bases, with 8 bases between them. Here the CDR3 DNA reads TGTGCCAGCAGCCCGTGGCTCGGGGAGCTGTTTTTT. It is translated as CASSPWLGELFF.

This sequence joins TRBV18 and TRBJ1-1, with TRBD1 identical over 10 bases. J gave up 1 base and V 3 bases, and 5 bases lay outside the gene matches. CDR3 length: 16 residues. In germline, CDR1 is KGHSH, CDR2 LQKENI. Here the CDR3 DNA reads TGTGCCAGCTCACCTGTTGGGACAGGGGCGAACACTGAAGCTTTCTTT. Encoded protein: CASSPVGTGANTEAFF.

The rearrangement joins TRBV4-1 to TRBJ2-1; 9 bases agree with TRBD2. Germline loops: CDR1 MGHRA, CDR2 YSYEKL. The junction had 10 bases not matched to a gene; V was cut back by 2 bases and J by 5 bases. CDR3 size: 17 residues. For the CDR3, the DNA is TGCGCCAGCAGCCAAAACCCCCTAGCGGGGAGTGACAATGAGCAGTTCTTC. Its protein product is CASSQNPLAGSDNEQFF.

A few counts support this clone. The V and J genes are TRBV19 and TRBJ1-1, with D perhaps TRBD1 (5 bases). Trimming stripped 4 bases from V and 2 bases from J, with 11 bases between. The CDR3 has 14 residues. The germline CDR1 and CDR2 sequences are LNHDA and SQIVND (reference sequence). The CDR3 coding sequence is TGTGCCAGTAGTAGCTGGACACCTAACACTGAAGCTTTCTTT. Translation: CASSSWTPNTEAFF. The full variable domain, in which reference TRBV19 and TRBJ1-1 provide the parts outside the CDR3, is DGGITQSPKYLFRKEGQNVTLSCEQNLNHDAMYWYRQDPGQGLRLIYYSQIVNDFQKGDIAEGYSVSREKKESFPLTVTSAQKNPTAFYLCASSSWTPNTEAFFGQGTRLTVV.

The chain is built from TRBV15 and TRBJ1-2, with D uncertain. The CDR3 is made up of 14 amino acids. Trimming removed 2 bases from V and 3 bases from J, with 10 bases in between. In germline, CDR1 is LNHNV, CDR2 YYDKDF (reference sequence). The CDR3 loop is CATSRQEGDYGYTF. CDR3 bases: TGTGCCACCAGCAGACAGGAGGGAGACTATGGCTACACCTTC.

V is TRBV6-2 or TRBV6-3 and J is TRBJ1-6; 9 bases are shared with TRBD1. The V gene's germline CDR1 is MNHEY and CDR2 SVGEGT. The CDR3 runs 14 residues. V was clipped by 5 bases and J by 9 bases; unmatched bases: 5. CDR3 nucleotide sequence: TGTGCCAGCAGTACTGGGACAGGGTCTTCACCCCTCCACTTT. Translating it yields CASSTGTGSSPLHF.

This chain uses TRBV6-5 with TRBJ2-3; 7 nucleotides agree with TRBD1. V shed 5 bases and J 5 bases; nucleotides not matched to a gene: 4. CDR1 is MNHEY and CDR2 is SVGAGI in the germline V gene. The CDR3 length is 13 residues. CDR3 nucleotides: TGTGCCAGCAGTACAGGGGCCAGAGATACGCAGTATTTT. As protein: CASSTGARDTQYF.

This clone was seen more than once but under ten times. This chain uses TRBV2 with TRBJ1-4, with 10 bases lining up with TRBD1. The trim removed 6 bases at V and 5 bases at J, leaving 9 bases unmatched. Germline lookup yields CDR1 SNHLY and CDR2 FYNNEI. CDR3 length: 16 residues. The CDR3 is CASSLNPDRGNEKLFF. The CDR3 DNA sequence: TGTGCCAGCAGCTTGAATCCGGACAGGGGGAATGAAAAACTGTTTTTT.

The rearrangement uses TRBV2 and TRBJ1-3; a possible D gene is TRBD1 (6 bases). V gave up 6 bases and J gave up 2 bases, with 14 bases separating them. From germline, CDR1 is SNHLY and CDR2 FYNNEI. The CDR3 totals 15 residues. As DNA, the CDR3 is TGTGCCAGCAGCCGTACCGGGACAACTGGAAACACCATATATTTT. Translation gives CASSRTGTTGNTIYF.

This clone appeared a few times. The V and J genes are TRBV10-3 and TRBJ2-3, with TRBD2 identical over 9 bases. Germline lookup yields CDR1 ENHRY and CDR2 SYGVKD. The length of the CDR3 is 15 residues. V lost 6 bases, J lost 2 bases, and 6 bases stayed unmatched. Written as DNA, the CDR3 is TGTGCCATCAGACCCAGCGGGGGGACCACAGATACGCAGTATTTT. Encoded protein: CAIRPSGGTTDTQYF.

The chain is built from TRBV7-2 and TRBJ1-2, with D possibly TRBD1 on 5 matching bases. CDR1 is SGHTA and CDR2 is FQGNSA in the germline V gene. The CDR3 is 12 residues long. V lost 6 bases to trimming and J lost 6 bases, with 11 bases between them. CDR3 nucleotides: TGTGCCAGCAGTTGGACATCGCATGGCTACACCTTC. Residues: CASSWTSHGYTF.

The CDR3 reads CASSPTTGQYNEQFF. Here the CDR3 DNA reads TGTGCCAGCAGTCCTACTACGGGACAGTACAATGAGCAGTTCTTC. The chain joins TRBV27 to TRBJ2-1; TRBD1 matches at 7 bases. The CDR3 runs 15 residues. J was trimmed by 4 bases and V by 5 bases; bases with no gene match: 8. Per the germline V gene, CDR1 is MNHEY and CDR2 is SMNVEV (reference sequence).

The CDR3: CASSPTSGGRPTGELFF. For the CDR3, the DNA is TGTGCCAGCAGCCCGACTAGCGGGGGGCGCCCAACCGGGGAGCTGTTTTTT. V is TRBV7-8 and J is TRBJ2-2, with 13 nucleotides matching TRBD2. The CDR3 has 17 amino acids. Trimming took 5 bases from V and 5 from J; bases not matched to a gene: 8. CDR1 and CDR2 from the germline V gene are SGHVS and FQNEAQ.

The chain couples TRBV11-3 to TRBJ2-7, with 7 positions matching TRBD1. The V gene end was trimmed by 6 bases and the J gene end by 5 bases; junction bases not matched to a gene: 10. Germline V lookup: CDR1 SGHNT, CDR2 YENEEA. This CDR3 has 14 amino acids. The CDR3 region is CASRGNRGSNEQYF. CDR3 in DNA: TGTGCCAGCAGGGGTAACAGGGGTAGTAACGAGCAGTACTTC.

J is TRBJ2-5 and V is TRBV7-2, with TRBD1 matching over 8 bases. Per germline, CDR1 SGHTA and CDR2 FQGNSA. The J segment lost 1 base and the V segment lost 7 bases, leaving 5 bases of the junction unmatched. The CDR3 loop spans 14 amino acids. CDR3 residues: CASTPGQVQETQYF. As DNA, the CDR3 is TGTGCCAGCACTCCGGGACAGGTCCAAGAGACCCAGTACTTC.

This clone has just a few counts. The CDR3 here is CAISESLTGLMNTEAFF. In nucleotides, the CDR3 is TGTGCCATCAGTGAGTCTTTGACAGGCCTCATGAACACTGAAGCTTTCTTT. The chain employs TRBV10-3 and TRBJ1-1; TRBD1 is a possible D gene (6 bases). This CDR3 region has 17 residues. CDR1 is ENHRY and CDR2 is SYGVKD in the germline V gene. The V end lost 0 bases, the J end lost 0 bases, and 14 bases lay between the germline ends.

The rearrangement links TRBV6-6 to TRBJ1-4; D gene unclear. Trimming pared 10 bases from V and 0 bases from J, leaving 6 bases between. This CDR3 has 12 amino acids. Looked up from germline, CDR1 is MNHNY and CDR2 is SVGAGI (reference sequence). The CDR3 here is CATGATNEKLFF. The CDR3 bases are TGTGCCACCGGGGCAACTAATGAAAAACTGTTTTTT.

This sequence joins TRBV7-9 and TRBJ1-2; 7 bases match TRBD1. Trimming at V came to 1 base and at J to 4 bases, leaving 6 bases not matched to a gene. The CDR3 has 15 residues. Germline CDR1 is SEHNR and CDR2 is FQNEAQ (reference sequence). This chain's CDR3 is CASSLGQGRTYGYTF. The CDR3 bases are TGTGCCAGCAGCTTAGGACAGGGACGTACCTATGGCTACACCTTC. The entire variable domain, with the rest obtained from reference TRBV7-9 and TRBJ1-2, is as follows: DTGVSQNPRHKITKRGQNVTFRCDPISEHNRLYWYRQTLGQGPEFLTYFQNEAQLEKSRLLSDRFSAERPKGSFSTLEIQRTEQGDSAMYLCASSLGQGRTYGYTFGSGTRLTVV.

For the CDR3, the DNA is TGTGCCAGCACCCTTTCTGACTCGTCGACCTACGAGCAGTACTTC. Its translation is CASTLSDSSTYEQYF. V usage is TRBV7-2 and J usage is TRBJ2-7, with D unclear. V lost 7 bases and J 2 bases, leaving 18 bases between the germline ends. This CDR3 is built from 15 residues. CDR1 and CDR2 from the germline V gene are SGHTA and FQGNSA.

The CDR3 region has the DNA TGCAGTGCGTGGGACATCGAGAGAACTTTCTTT. This encodes CSAWDIERTFF. The genes are TRBV20-1 and TRBJ1-1; possible D gene TRBD1, 6 bases. V shed 6 bases and J shed 12 bases, with 17 bases lying between them. The germline V gene has CDR1 DFQATT and CDR2 SNEGSKA (reference sequence). CDR3 length: 11 amino acids.

This chain joins TRBV28 and TRBJ1-1; the D gene is possibly TRBD1 (6 bases). This CDR3 has 13 amino acids. CDR1 is MDHEN and CDR2 is SYDVKM in the germline V gene. The ends were cut back, 3 bases at V and 8 bases at J, with 13 bases in the middle. CDR3 nucleotide sequence: TGTGCCAGCAGTTTGTTACAGGGAGTGGAAGCTTTCTTT. This encodes CASSLLQGVEAFF.

V gene TRBV5-8 combines with J gene TRBJ2-5; 7 nucleotides align to TRBD1. The V segment lost 4 bases and the J segment 1 base; nucleotides outside the gene matches: 7. CDR1 is SGHTS, CDR2 YDEGEE, per germline. The CDR3 has 15 residues. CDR3 DNA sequence: TGTGCCAGCAGCCGATCCGGGACAGTCCAAGAGACCCAGTACTTC. This codes for CASSRSGTVQETQYF. Together with reference TRBV5-8 and TRBJ2-5, the CDR3 gives the full variable domain: EAGVTQSPTHLIKTRGQQATLRCSPISGHTSVYWYQQALGLGLQFLLWYDEGEERNRGNFPPRFSGRQFPNYSSELNVNALELEDSALYLCASSRSGTVQETQYFGPGTRLLVL.

This clone was seen more than once but under ten times. The V and J genes are TRBV5-4 and TRBJ2-2, with 12 bases aligning to TRBD2. CDR3 length: 17 amino acids. CDR1 and CDR2 (germline): SGHNT, YYREEE (reference sequence). J lost 5 bases, V lost 2 bases, and 7 bases had no gene match. CDR3 amino acids: CASSFTSGRIGTGELFF. Written as DNA, the CDR3 is TGTGCCAGCAGCTTCACTAGCGGGAGGATTGGGACCGGGGAGCTGTTTTTT.

The V call is TRBV6-6, the J call TRBJ1-6, with TRBD1 matching over 7 bases. The ends lost 4 bases at V and 5 bases at J; junction bases unmatched: 5. Germline-derived CDR1 and CDR2 are MNHNY and SVGAGI (reference sequence). This CDR3 comprises 15 residues. The CDR3: CASSWTGDNNSPLHF. The DNA for the CDR3 is TGTGCCAGCAGTTGGACAGGAGACAATAATTCACCCCTCCACTTT.